This is a list of T cell receptor beta chains from one sample in a study of shared clonotypes between healthy human individuals. Measured with immunoSEQ multiplex PCR; TCRdb has only the in-frame clones, and not every one. The table lists 2 million to 2.5 million clones, around 90% of them singletons. The source material was naive CD4+ T cells from PBMCs. These TCRs come from a man between 18 and 35 years old in good health. Some clones in this sample may be carry-over from other donors' samples. Each CDR3 is given with its conserved first and last residue. The D gene is left open where the match is weak. Rows may omit the clone size; those that give it use once, few, many or a size class.

cdr3_nt: TGTGCCAGCAGTGAGGGGAGGGGAAACACCATATATTTT
cdr3_aa: CASSEGRGNTIYF
j_call: TRBJ1-3
d_call: NA
v_call: TRBV2
clone_size: NA

cdr3_nt: TGTGCCAGCAGCGGACTAGCGGGAGGGTATAACAATGAGCAGTTCTTC
cdr3_aa: CASSGLAGGYNNEQFF
j_call: TRBJ2-1
d_call: TRBD2
v_call: TRBV9
clone_size: once

cdr3_nt: TGTGCCAGCAGCTTAGTCGGCGGGGGAGCCAAAAACATTCAGTACTTC
cdr3_aa: CASSLVGGGAKNIQYF
j_call: TRBJ2-4
d_call: TRBD2
v_call: TRBV7-2
clone_size: NA

cdr3_nt: TGTGCCAGTAGTATAGGTCATACAATGAACACTGAAGCTTTCTTT
cdr3_aa: CASSIGHTMNTEAFF
j_call: TRBJ1-1
d_call: NA
v_call: TRBV19
clone_size: NA

cdr3_nt: TGCGCCAGCAGCTTAGAGTCCAACACTGAAGCTTTCTTT
cdr3_aa: CASSLESNTEAFF
j_call: TRBJ1-1
d_call: NA
v_call: TRBV5-1
clone_size: NA

cdr3_nt: TGCAGCGGGTTGGGGCTCCAAGAGACCCAGTACTTC
cdr3_aa: CSGLGLQETQYF
j_call: TRBJ2-5
d_call: NA
v_call: TRBV29-1
clone_size: NA

cdr3_nt: TGTGCCATCAGCCCCGGCCAAGAGACCCAGTACTTC
cdr3_aa: CAISPGQETQYF
j_call: TRBJ2-5
d_call: NA
v_call: TRBV10-3
clone_size: NA

cdr3_nt: TGTGCCTGGAGTGTTTCATATCAAGAGACCCAGTACTTC
cdr3_aa: CAWSVSYQETQYF
j_call: TRBJ2-5
d_call: NA
v_call: TRBV30
clone_size: NA

cdr3_nt: TGTGCCAGCGAGGGACAGACAAGCTATGGCTACACCTTC
cdr3_aa: CASEGQTSYGYTF
j_call: TRBJ1-2
d_call: TRBD1
v_call: TRBV2
clone_size: once

cdr3_nt: TGTGCCAGCAGCCCCCGACCCGGAGATACGCAGTATTTT
cdr3_aa: CASSPRPGDTQYF
j_call: TRBJ2-3
d_call: NA
v_call: TRBV7-2
clone_size: NA

cdr3_nt: TGTGCCAGCAGTTCCGGAGTTAACTATGGCTACACCTTC
cdr3_aa: CASSSGVNYGYTF
j_call: TRBJ1-2
d_call: NA
v_call: TRBV27
clone_size: NA

cdr3_nt: TGTGCCAGTAGTATCACTAGCGGGAGGTCTACCGGGGAGCTGTTTTTT
cdr3_aa: CASSITSGRSTGELFF
j_call: TRBJ2-2
d_call: TRBD2
v_call: TRBV19
clone_size: NA

cdr3_nt: TGTGCCAGCAGCTTGGGGGGAGACAGGACCTACAATGAGCAGTTCTTC
cdr3_aa: CASSLGGDRTYNEQFF
j_call: TRBJ2-1
d_call: NA
v_call: TRBV11-3
clone_size: NA

cdr3_nt: TGCAGTGCTCGTGGGAGCGGTGAGCAGTTCTTC
cdr3_aa: CSARGSGEQFF
j_call: TRBJ2-1
d_call: NA
v_call: TRBV20-1
clone_size: NA

cdr3_nt: TGTGCCAGCAGGCTTGGCGGGGACTCCTACGAGCAGTACTTC
cdr3_aa: CASRLGGDSYEQYF
j_call: TRBJ2-7
d_call: NA
v_call: TRBV6-1
clone_size: NA

cdr3_nt: TGCGCCAGCAGCCGCCGGACAGGGAACACAGATACGCAGTATTTT
cdr3_aa: CASSRRTGNTDTQYF
j_call: TRBJ2-3
d_call: TRBD1
v_call: TRBV5-1
clone_size: NA

cdr3_nt: TGTGCCAGCACCGGCGGGACAGGGGCGACGAACACTGAAGCTTTCTTT
cdr3_aa: CASTGGTGATNTEAFF
j_call: TRBJ1-1
d_call: TRBD1
v_call: TRBV2
clone_size: NA

cdr3_nt: TGTGCCAGCAGTGAAGCTTCGGCCAATCAGCCCCAGCATTTT
cdr3_aa: CASSEASANQPQHF
j_call: TRBJ1-5
d_call: NA
v_call: TRBV6-1
clone_size: NA

cdr3_nt: TGTGCCAGCAGTTCCCCCTTTAGCGGGAGAGCTTACGAGCAGTACTTC
cdr3_aa: CASSSPFSGRAYEQYF
j_call: TRBJ2-7
d_call: TRBD2
v_call: TRBV6-5
clone_size: NA

cdr3_nt: TGTGCCAGTAGTATAACCCGGACGGACAGGGTCTACAATGAGCAGTTCTTC
cdr3_aa: CASSITRTDRVYNEQFF
j_call: TRBJ2-1
d_call: TRBD1
v_call: TRBV19
clone_size: few

cdr3_nt: TGTGCCAGCAGCTTAGCGCACGGCACTGAAGCTTTCTTT
cdr3_aa: CASSLAHGTEAFF
j_call: TRBJ1-1
d_call: NA
v_call: TRBV7-2
clone_size: NA

cdr3_nt: TGTGCCAGCAGCCGGGACAGAATCGAATCTAACTATGGCTACACCTTC
cdr3_aa: CASSRDRIESNYGYTF
j_call: TRBJ1-2
d_call: TRBD1
v_call: TRBV7-9
clone_size: NA

cdr3_nt: TGTGCCAGCAGCTTACCAGGGGCCGGAAACACCATATATTTT
cdr3_aa: CASSLPGAGNTIYF
j_call: TRBJ1-3
d_call: NA
v_call: TRBV7-6
clone_size: NA

cdr3_nt: TGTGCCAGCAGCTTTTATAGCGGGGCCTACTACAATGAGCAGTTCTTC
cdr3_aa: CASSFYSGAYYNEQFF
j_call: TRBJ2-1
d_call: TRBD2
v_call: TRBV7-9
clone_size: NA

cdr3_nt: TGTGCCATCAGTGGAAACAGTAGACAGAGCCTGCAGTATTTT
cdr3_aa: CAISGNSRQSLQYF
j_call: TRBJ2-3
d_call: NA
v_call: TRBV10-3
clone_size: NA

cdr3_nt: TGTGCCAGCAGTTACGACCGCCCGAACACCGGGGAGCTGTTTTTT
cdr3_aa: CASSYDRPNTGELFF
j_call: TRBJ2-2
d_call: NA
v_call: TRBV28
clone_size: NA

cdr3_nt: TGTGCCAGTAGTATAAGTTGGGCCAACGTCCTGACTTTC
cdr3_aa: CASSISWANVLTF
j_call: TRBJ2-6
d_call: NA
v_call: TRBV19
clone_size: NA